Below are 10 T cell receptor beta chains sequenced from a single sample in a study of T cell responses to AZD1222 COVID-19 vaccine. Sequencing used immunoSEQ multiplex PCR; TCRdb keeps in-frame clones, though not all of them. The sample lists 95,000 to 150,000 clones, 85% to 90% occurring once. The sequences come from peripheral blood, collected on day 0 of AZD1222 vaccination. These receptors came from an adult in good health.

The chain uses TRBV9 and TRBJ1-1, with a weak D call TRBD1 (5 bases). The CDR3 is 19 residues long. Germline V gene data show CDR1 as SGDLS and CDR2 as YYNGEE. V was trimmed by 4 bases and J by 6 bases, leaving 31 bases between them. The CDR3 here is CASSPRHDLGPGSIAEAFF. The CDR3 bases are TGTGCCAGCAGCCCCCGGCACGATTTGGGGCCAGGGTCTATAGCTGAAGCTTTCTTT.

The table lists this clone with a few counts. The chain has TRBV19 and TRBJ1-2; D uncertain. The CDR3 extends over 11 amino acids. V shed 9 bases and J shed 8 bases, with 13 bases lying between them. CDR1 LNHDA and CDR2 SQIVND come from the germline V gene (reference sequence). CDR3: CASQGPDGYTF. CDR3 nucleotide sequence: TGTGCCAGCCAAGGCCCCGACGGCTACACCTTC.

The CDR3 region is CASSLVQLRQGLYGYTF. The CDR3 nucleotides are TGTGCCAGCAGCTTGGTTCAGCTTAGACAGGGCCTCTATGGCTACACCTTC. This chain joins TRBV5-6 and TRBJ1-2; 7 bases fit TRBD1. Germline V lookup: CDR1 SGHDT, CDR2 YYEEEE. CDR3 length: 17 residues. V gave up 0 bases and J gave up 4 bases; unmatched junction bases: 12.

The V and J genes are TRBV5-6 and TRBJ1-4; 12 bases are a match to TRBD1. The CDR3 is 15 amino acids. Germline V gene lookup returns CDR1 SGHDT and CDR2 YYEEEE. J gave up 7 bases and V 4 bases, and 5 bases lay outside the gene matches. The CDR3 loop is CASSLGTGGGEKLFF. CDR3 DNA: TGTGCCAGCAGCCTAGGGACAGGGGGCGGTGAAAAACTGTTTTTT. The variable domain in full, completed from reference TRBV5-6 and TRBJ1-4, reads DAGVTQSPTHLIKTRGQQVTLRCSPKSGHDTVSWYQQALGQGPQFIFQYYEEEERQRGNFPDRFSGHQFPNYSSELNVNALLLGDSALYLCASSLGTGGGEKLFFGSGTQLSVL.

The genes are TRBV28 and TRBJ1-5, with a tentative D call TRBD1 (6 bases). CDR1 is MDHEN, CDR2 SYDVKM, per germline. V was shortened by 6 bases and J by 6 bases, with 21 bases between the two germline ends. This CDR3 spans 16 amino acids. The CDR3 coding sequence is TGTGCCAGCAGGACGACTTCTTGGGGGCGGGGTCAGCCCCAGCATTTT. Translated: CASRTTSWGRGQPQHF. The entire variable domain, with the rest obtained from reference TRBV28 and TRBJ1-5, is as follows: DVKVTQSSRYLVKRTGEKVFLECVQDMDHENMFWYRQDPGLGLRLIYFSYDVKMKEKGDIPEGYSVSREKKERFSLILESASTNQTSMYLCASRTTSWGRGQPQHFGDGTRLSIL.

The rearrangement links TRBV7-2 to TRBJ2-1, with D tentatively TRBD1 or TRBD2 (5 bases each). Trimming took off 3 bases at V and 6 bases at J, with 9 bases between the two ends. This CDR3 spans 13 amino acids. Germline values: CDR1 SGHTA, CDR2 FQGNSA. The CDR3 region is CASSFAGTNEQFF. CDR3 in DNA: TGTGCCAGCAGCTTCGCCGGGACCAATGAGCAGTTCTTC.

The chain employs TRBV30 and TRBJ1-6; D is unresolved. Between the trimmed V and J ends, which lost 0 bases and 7 bases, there was a span of 10 bases. The CDR3 is 14 residues long. Per germline, CDR1 GTSNPN and CDR2 SVGIG (reference sequence). The CDR3 sequence: CAWSVAASNSPLHF. The DNA of the CDR3 is TGTGCCTGGAGTGTAGCCGCCTCGAATTCACCCCTCCACTTT.

The chain combines TRBV24-1 with TRBJ1-1, with D tentatively TRBD1 (6 bases). This CDR3 region has 16 residues. Between the trimmed V and J ends, which lost 5 bases and 5 bases, there was a span of 20 bases. From germline, CDR1 is KGHDR and CDR2 SFDVKD. CDR3 DNA: TGTGCCACCAGTGGAGTACCCCAAGGGGGGCGGACTGAAGCTTTCTTT. This gives the protein CATSGVPQGGRTEAFF.

DNA of the CDR3: TGTGCCAGCAGCGTTTTGAATTCACCCCTCCACTTT. Amino acid sequence: CASSVLNSPLHF. The chain is built from TRBV9 and TRBJ1-6; the D is unclear. The CDR3 consists of 12 residues. Germline CDR1 reads SGDLS; CDR2 reads YYNGEE. The ends were cut back, 2 bases at V and 7 bases at J, with 4 bases in the middle.

This rearrangement joins TRBV7-9 to TRBJ1-1; D is unclear. V gave up 6 bases and J gave up 1 base, with 9 bases separating them. Germline values: CDR1 SEHNR, CDR2 FQNEAQ (reference sequence). The CDR3 covers 13 residues. The CDR3 nucleotides read TGTGCCAGCAGTCCGGTGGGGAACACTGAAGCTTTCTTT. Amino acids: CASSPVGNTEAFF.